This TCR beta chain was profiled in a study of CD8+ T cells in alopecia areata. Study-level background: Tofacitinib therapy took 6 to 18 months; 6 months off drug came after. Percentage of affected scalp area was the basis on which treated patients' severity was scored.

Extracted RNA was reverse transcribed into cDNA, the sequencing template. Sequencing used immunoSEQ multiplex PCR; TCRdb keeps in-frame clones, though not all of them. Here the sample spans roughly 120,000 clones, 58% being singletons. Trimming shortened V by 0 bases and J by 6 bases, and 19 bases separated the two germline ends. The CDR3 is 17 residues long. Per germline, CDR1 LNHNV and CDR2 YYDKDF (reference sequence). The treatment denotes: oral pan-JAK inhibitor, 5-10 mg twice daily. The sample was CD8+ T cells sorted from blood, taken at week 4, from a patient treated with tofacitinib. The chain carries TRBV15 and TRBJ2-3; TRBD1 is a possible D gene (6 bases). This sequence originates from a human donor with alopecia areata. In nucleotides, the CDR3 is TGTGCCACCAGCAGAGAGTCCTCATGGGGGCGGGCGGATACGCAGTATTTT. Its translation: CATSRESSWGRADTQYF.